The 20 T cell receptor beta chains below all came from one sample that was sequenced in a study of T cells in Graves' hyperthyroidism and ophthalmopathy (dated by TCRdb to between 2017 and 2020). Library preparation employed multiplex PCR. Sequenced on an Illumina HiSeq 2000. The TCR beta CDR3 regions were amplified from the RNA transcripts. For the first round of RT-PCR on the TCR CDR3, the HTBI primer set was used together with the Qiagen OneStep RT-PCR kit. TCRdb itself trimmed the public reads at Q25 with fastp, ran MiXCR and retained productive beta chains. Identical CDR3 proteins give one entry, which carries the most common genes and DNA. This sample has about 420,000 distinct CDR3 sequences in its table, and 15% to 17% of those were observed once. Around 7% of the sample is held by the ten biggest clonotypes. The sample comprised blood. The receptors stem from a woman aged 18-35 years with Graves' hyperthyroidism.

Ten or more counts support this clonotype. The rearrangement links TRBV19 to TRBJ1-5, with 7 bases identical to TRBD1. V trimming: 5 bases; J trimming: 3 bases; junction bases outside the gene matches: 10. CDR1 LNHDA and CDR2 SQIVND come from the germline V gene (reference sequence). CDR3 size: 16 residues. CDR3: CASSLDREHNNQPQHF. The CDR3 nucleotides read TGTGCCAGTAGTCTCGACAGGGAACACAACAATCAGCCCCAGCATTTT.

The chain uses TRBV19 and TRBJ2-7, with D tentatively TRBD1 (6 bases). Germline loops: CDR1 LNHDA, CDR2 SQIVND (reference sequence). V lost 2 bases and J lost 2, with 7 bases in between. The CDR3 runs 13 residues. The CDR3 sequence: CASSIQGTYEQYF. CDR3 DNA: TGTGCCAGTAGTATACAGGGGACCTACGAGCAGTACTTC.

The chain recombines TRBV5-1 with TRBJ2-7; 8 bases agree with TRBD2. CDR1 and CDR2 (germline): SGHRS, YFSETQ. V was clipped by 6 bases and J by 4 bases; unmatched bases: 12. The CDR3 is made up of 15 amino acids. CDR3 amino acids: CASTGGGGTFYEQYF. DNA for the CDR3: TGCGCCAGCACCGGGGGCGGGGGGACTTTTTACGAGCAGTACTTC.

Remarks on this clonotype: Since a much larger clone is just one base distant, this may be a read error. The chain is built from TRBV6-1 and TRBJ1-2; D may be TRBD1 (6 bases). Germline values: CDR1 MNHNS, CDR2 SASEGT. The CDR3 runs to 15 residues. Trimming removed 4 bases from V and 4 bases from J, with 16 bases in between. CDR3: CASSGLDSLSYGYTF. Here the CDR3 DNA reads TGTGCCAGCAGTGGCTTGGACAGTCTTAGCTATGGCTACACCTTC.

This chain links TRBV5-1 with TRBJ2-6; TRBD1 matches at 7 bases. Germline-derived CDR1 and CDR2 are SGHRS and YFSETQ. Unmatched junction bases numbered 3, after V lost 0 bases and J lost 3 bases. The CDR3 loop spans 16 amino acids. In DNA form, the CDR3 reads TGCGCCAGCAGCTTGGGAGGGGGCGGTGGGGCCAACGTCCTGACTTTC. This sequence encodes CASSLGGGGGANVLTF.

This clonotype was seen at least ten times. The V call is TRBV6-1, the J call TRBJ2-1; no firm D call. The CDR3 loop spans 14 amino acids. V gave up 5 bases and J gave up 2 bases, with 10 bases separating them. Germline loops: CDR1 MNHNS, CDR2 SASEGT. CDR3 in amino acids: CASSLLNPYNEQFF. The CDR3 DNA reads as TGTGCCAGCAGTCTCCTAAACCCCTACAATGAGCAGTTCTTC.

This clonotype was recorded a few times. A much larger clone lies one base from this, so it may be a read error. The V gene is TRBV12-3 or TRBV12-4, the J gene TRBJ1-2; possible D gene TRBD1, 5 bases. This CDR3 is built from 15 residues. Trimming pared 6 bases from V and 1 base from J, leaving 15 bases between. The CDR3 DNA reads as TGTGCCAGCAGGGGGGAACCTAATTATAACTATGGCTACACCTTC. This encodes CASRGEPNYNYGYTF.

This clonotype was recorded many times. The V call is TRBV6-1, the J call TRBJ1-5; no clear D. The germline V gene has CDR1 MNHNS and CDR2 SASEGT. V gave up 5 bases and J gave up 4 bases, with 9 bases separating them. CDR3 length: 13 amino acids. The CDR3 region has the DNA TGTGCCAGCAGTCCCTACATGAATCAGCCCCAGCATTTT. Protein product: CASSPYMNQPQHF.

In its sample, this clonotype was seen many times. This chain connects TRBV11-1 to TRBJ2-4; TRBD2 matches 7 bases. Germline V lookup: CDR1 SGHAT, CDR2 FQDESV (reference sequence). CDR3 length equals 15 residues. The V gene end was trimmed by 4 bases and the J gene end by 5 bases; junction bases not matched to a gene: 8. CDR3 DNA sequence: TGTGCCAGCAGCTCCGGGGCTAGCGGTGAAAACATTCAGTACTTC. Translating gives CASSSGASGENIQYF.

This clonotype was observed a few times. The rearrangement uses TRBV9 and TRBJ2-7; the D gene is possibly TRBD2 (5 bases). This CDR3 contains 14 residues. The ends were cut back, 4 bases at V and 2 bases at J, with 13 bases in the middle. Germline V gene data show CDR1 as SGDLS and CDR2 as YYNGEE. CDR3 sequence reads: CASSPGLDPYEQYF. For the CDR3, the DNA is TGTGCCAGCAGCCCCGGACTGGACCCCTACGAGCAGTACTTC.

This clonotype was picked up many times. This rearrangement joins TRBV2 to TRBJ2-7; 9 bases are a match to TRBD2. The CDR3 contains 14 residues. Trimming cost V 8 bases and J 7 bases; bases outside gene matches: 12. Germline V lookup: CDR1 SNHLY, CDR2 FYNNEI. CDR3 in DNA: TGTGCCAGCCTGGGACTAGCTGCTACGGGAGAGCAGTACTTC. Translating gives CASLGLAATGEQYF.

Turning to this clonotype: This may come from a read error, since a much larger clone is one base off. V is TRBV27 and J is TRBJ2-5; the D gene is possibly TRBD1 (5 bases). Trimming took 6 bases from V and 5 from J, leaving 22 bases between them. CDR3 length: 16 amino acids. In germline, CDR1 is MNHEY, CDR2 SMNVEV (reference sequence). CDR3 in amino acids: CASRIESAGPWETQYF. For the CDR3, the DNA is TGTGCCAGCAGGATAGAGTCGGCAGGGCCATGGGAGACCCAGTACTTC.

This clonotype was found a few times. This chain links TRBV4-1 with TRBJ2-6; TRBD2 agrees at 8 bases. The germline V gene has CDR1 MGHRA and CDR2 YSYEKL. J gave up 0 bases and V 4 bases, and 14 bases lay outside the gene matches. The CDR3 is made up of 20 amino acids. The CDR3 DNA is TGCGCCAGCAGCCTCTTCCGGGAGGGGACTGCGAGCTCTGGGGCCAACGTCCTGACTTTC. Amino acids: CASSLFREGTASSGANVLTF.

This clonotype was counted at least ten times. This chain links TRBV4-1 with TRBJ1-4; D is uncertain. V lost 1 base and J 6 bases, leaving 15 bases between the germline ends. Germline values: CDR1 MGHRA, CDR2 YSYEKL. The CDR3 is made up of 16 amino acids. CDR3 loop: CASSQASSKADEKLFF. The CDR3 region has the DNA TGCGCCAGCAGCCAAGCGTCCTCCAAGGCGGATGAAAAACTGTTTTTT.

In its sample, this clonotype was seen many times. The chain employs TRBV4-1 and TRBJ1-6; 11 bases align to TRBD1. Unmatched junction bases numbered 4, after V lost 0 bases and J lost 6 bases. The CDR3 is 17 residues long. The germline gives CDR1 MGHRA, CDR2 YSYEKL. CDR3 DNA: TGCGCCAGCAGCCAAGAACCAGGGACAGGGGGTAATTCACCCCTCCACTTT. Translating gives CASSQEPGTGGNSPLHF.

Ten or more counts support this clonotype. CDR3 residues: CASSSSEQETQYF. In DNA, the CDR3 is TGTGCCAGCAGTAGCAGCGAGCAAGAGACCCAGTACTTC. This chain links TRBV6-1 with TRBJ2-5, with D hard to call. The germline V gene encodes CDR1 MNHNS and CDR2 SASEGT. Trimming cost V 5 bases and J 2 bases, with 9 bases left between them. This CDR3 has 13 amino acids.

This clonotype was seen a handful of times. The CDR3 reads CASSPDREDGYTF. Written as DNA, the CDR3 is TGTGCCAGCTCCCCGGACAGGGAGGATGGCTACACCTTC. The J gene is TRBJ1-2, the V gene TRBV18, with 8 bases matching TRBD1. Looked up from germline, CDR1 is KGHSH and CDR2 is LQKENI. CDR3 size: 13 residues. With 6 bases clipped from V and 6 bases from J, the junction kept 6 bases outside the gene matches.

The rearrangement links TRBV5-5 to TRBJ2-1; 12 nucleotides align to TRBD2. The V gene end was trimmed by 4 bases and the J gene end by 8 bases; junction bases not matched to a gene: 16. The CDR3 runs 18 residues. Germline CDR1 is SGHKS and CDR2 is YYEKEE (reference sequence). Here the CDR3 reads CASSPDGGKTSGSDEQFF. In DNA, the CDR3 is TGTGCCAGCAGCCCCGACGGGGGTAAGACTAGCGGGAGCGATGAGCAGTTCTTC.

In regard to this clonotype: A much larger clonotype is one base distant, so this may be a read error. The chain joins TRBV28 to TRBJ2-1, with unresolved D. This CDR3 contains 13 residues. The germline V and J ends were trimmed by 4 bases and 7 bases, with 11 bases remaining between them. Per the germline V gene, CDR1 is MDHEN and CDR2 is SYDVKM. CDR3 loop: CASSSRSGNEQFF. The CDR3 DNA reads as TGTGCCAGCAGTTCCCGGTCGGGTAATGAGCAGTTCTTC. The complete variable domain, with remaining parts taken from reference TRBV28 and TRBJ2-1, reads DVKVTQSSRYLVKRTGEKVFLECVQDMDHENMFWYRQDPGLGLRLIYFSYDVKMKEKGDIPEGYSVSREKKERFSLILESASTNQTSMYLCASSSRSGNEQFFGPGTRLTVL.

The chain recombines TRBV6-1 with TRBJ2-7; possible D gene TRBD1, 6 bases. Germline loops: CDR1 MNHNS, CDR2 SASEGT. Trimming removed 7 bases at V and 2 bases at J, with 15 bases between. The CDR3 covers 14 residues. The CDR3 is CASTQGFGAYEQYF. CDR3 in DNA: TGTGCCAGCACTCAGGGGTTCGGGGCCTACGAGCAGTACTTC.